This TCR beta chain was recovered during a study of T cell changes during pregnancy in multiple sclerosis. The germline V gene has CDR1 SEHNR and CDR2 FQNEAQ (reference sequence). This CDR3 is built from 14 residues. Unmatched junction bases numbered 8, after V lost 7 bases and J lost 5 bases. The repertoire was sequenced with immunoSEQ multiplex PCR; TCRdb's copy has only in-frame clones and lacks some. The data show about 38,000 clones, with more than 70% seen just once and around 7.3% held by the top ten. The source of this sequence is a female donor with multiple sclerosis, enrolled in a pregnancy study. The chain links TRBV7-9 to TRBJ2-3; 8 bases are a match to TRBD1. The specimen was CD8+ T cells from peripheral blood mononuclear cells, collected in the third trimester of pregnancy. The CDR3 sequence is CASIPDRVEDTQYF. CDR3 DNA sequence: TGTGCCAGCATACCGGACAGGGTTGAAGATACGCAGTATTTT.